The sequence of this T cell receptor (beta chain) was determined in a study of patients and donors after allogeneic stem cell transplantation. V lost 5 bases and J lost 2, with 10 bases in between. The CDR3 is 14 residues long. CDR1 and CDR2 (germline): MNHEY, SVGEGT. TCRdb itself ran the RT-PCR reads through MiXCR, one entry per CDR3 protein. The profile shows about 230,000 distinct CDR3 sequences, over 12% of them singletons. The chain joins TRBV6-2 or TRBV6-3 to TRBJ1-5; D gene unclear. Sequencing was performed on blood, either unsorted or a sorted T cell fraction (not recorded which). The clonotype comes from a human donor who was either an allogeneic HSCT recipient or a stem cell or donor lymphocyte infusion donor (not recorded which). It is not recorded whose cells these are; they may come from a transplant donor. CDR3 bases: TGTGCCAGCAGTCCCCGGGTGGGCAATCAGCCCCAGCATTTT. Protein: CASSPRVGNQPQHF.